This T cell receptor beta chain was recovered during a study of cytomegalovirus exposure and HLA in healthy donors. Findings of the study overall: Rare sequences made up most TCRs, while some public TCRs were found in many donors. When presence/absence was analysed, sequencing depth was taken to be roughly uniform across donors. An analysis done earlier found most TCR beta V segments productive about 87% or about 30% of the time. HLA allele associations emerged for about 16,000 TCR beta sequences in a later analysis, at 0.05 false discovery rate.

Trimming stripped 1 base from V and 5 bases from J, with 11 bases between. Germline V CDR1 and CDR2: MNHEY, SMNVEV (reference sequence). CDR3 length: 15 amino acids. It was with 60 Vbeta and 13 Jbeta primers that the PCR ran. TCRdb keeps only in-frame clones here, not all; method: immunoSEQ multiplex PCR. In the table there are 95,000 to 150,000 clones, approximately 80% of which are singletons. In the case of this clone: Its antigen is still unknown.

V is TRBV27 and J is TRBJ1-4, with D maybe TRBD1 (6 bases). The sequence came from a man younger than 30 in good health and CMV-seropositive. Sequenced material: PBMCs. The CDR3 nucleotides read TGTGCCAGCAGTTTATTAGGACAGCGCAATGAAAAACTGTTTTTT. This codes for CASSLLGQRNEKLFF.